The 13 T cell receptor beta chains reported below all come from one sample, sequenced in a study of identical twins' blood T cells. TCRdb re-derived calls from the 5' RACE reads in MiXCR, one entry per CDR3 protein. This sample has 350,000 to 400,000 distinct CDR3 sequences; 28% occur once, and the top ten carry around 5.6%. Sequencing was performed on PBMCs. The receptor source for this set is a woman between 18 and 49 years old in good health.

Many counts were recorded for this clonotype. This chain uses TRBV4-1 with TRBJ2-3, with D unclear. The CDR3 totals 14 residues. Germline V CDR1 and CDR2: MGHRA, YSYEKL. Trimming removed 1 base from V and 0 bases from J, with 5 bases in between. The CDR3 DNA reads as TGCGCCAGCAGCCAAGCGTCAAGCACAGATACGCAGTATTTT. It translates to CASSQASSTDTQYF.

In its sample, this clonotype was seen a few times. The V call is TRBV7-2, the J call TRBJ1-5; 9 nucleotides agree with TRBD1. Germline CDR1 and CDR2: SGHTA and FQGNSA. Germline trimming cut 1 base from V and 7 bases from J; bases unmatched to any gene: 8. The CDR3 covers 16 residues. CDR3 nucleotides: TGTGCCAGCAGCTTAGGGGGACAGGGTTTCGGCCAGCCCCAGCATTTT. Translation: CASSLGGQGFGQPQHF.

Here the CDR3 reads CASSLSWGGVNTEAFF. Here the CDR3 DNA reads TGCGCCAGCAGCTTGTCGTGGGGTGGTGTAAACACTGAAGCTTTCTTT. V is TRBV5-1 and J is TRBJ1-1; no reliable D call. V dropped 1 base and J dropped 2 bases, with 15 bases sitting between them. CDR1 is SGHRS and CDR2 is YFSETQ in the germline V gene. The CDR3 sequence is 16 residues long.

The sample holds many counts of this clonotype. V usage is TRBV6-6 and J usage is TRBJ2-2, with D tentatively TRBD1 (5 bases). Germline V lookup: CDR1 MNHNY, CDR2 SVGAGI (reference sequence). Trimming left V 2 bases short and J 0 bases short, with 10 bases between. The CDR3 sequence is 16 residues long. CDR3 in amino acids: CASSYGRQPNTGELFF. For the CDR3, the DNA is TGTGCCAGCAGTTACGGGCGACAGCCGAACACCGGGGAGCTGTTTTTT.

The CDR3 is CASSLAGATGKAFF. In DNA, the CDR3 is TGTGCCAGCAGCTTAGCAGGGGCGACAGGGAAAGCTTTCTTT. This sequence joins TRBV7-2 and TRBJ1-1, with TRBD1 matching over 7 bases. The CDR3 is made up of 14 amino acids. Germline V gene data show CDR1 as SGHTA and CDR2 as FQGNSA. Trimming at V came to 0 bases and at J to 9 bases, leaving 7 bases not matched to a gene.

The rearrangement links TRBV28 to TRBJ1-2; TRBD1 aligns across 7 bases. V lost 7 bases, J lost 7 bases, and 9 bases stayed unmatched. Looked up from germline, CDR1 is MDHEN and CDR2 is SYDVKM. The CDR3 consists of 13 residues. The CDR3 spells CASIRGQLGGYTF. The CDR3, as DNA: TGTGCCAGCATACGGGGACAGCTTGGTGGCTACACCTTC.

The chain couples TRBV19 to TRBJ2-2; D is unresolved. CDR1 and CDR2 (germline): LNHDA, SQIVND (reference sequence). The CDR3 covers 14 residues. V lost 5 bases, J lost 4 bases, and 11 bases lay in between. The CDR3 protein is CASSSYYSTGELFF. The CDR3 DNA reads as TGTGCCAGTAGTTCTTACTATTCCACCGGGGAGCTGTTTTTT.

The chain links TRBV28 to TRBJ1-2; a weak D match, TRBD1 (6 bases). Trimming removed 4 bases at V and 0 bases at J, with 15 bases between. The CDR3 spans 16 residues. The germline V gene has CDR1 MDHEN and CDR2 SYDVKM. The CDR3 DNA reads as TGTGCCAGCAGTTCGTCGGGGGCCCAAGCTAACTATGGCTACACCTTC. Amino acids: CASSSSGAQANYGYTF.

Concerning this clonotype itself: The junction departs from the called germline gene at one end, perhaps through a read error. J is TRBJ2-2 and V is TRBV7-8; no definite D call. The CDR3 contains 14 residues. Per the germline V gene, CDR1 is SGHVS and CDR2 is FQNEAQ. The CDR3 region is CTSSLGPFMGELFF. The CDR3 nucleotides read TGTACCAGCAGCTTAGGACCCTTCATGGGGGAGCTGTTTTTT.

This clonotype was seen more than once but under ten times. This chain links TRBV3-1 with TRBJ1-1; D perhaps matches TRBD1 (5 bases). Germline CDR1 is LGHDT and CDR2 is YNNKEL (reference sequence). V lost 6 bases and J 0 bases, leaving 11 bases between the germline ends. The CDR3 runs 14 residues. CDR3 in amino acids: CASSPGTMNTEAFF. CDR3 DNA sequence: TGTGCCAGCAGTCCAGGGACGATGAACACTGAAGCTTTCTTT.

As regards this clonotype: Its ends do not fully match the called genes, so a read error is possible. This sequence joins TRBV7-9 and TRBJ1-2; 7 nucleotides match TRBD1. Germline V gene data show CDR1 as SEHNR and CDR2 as FQNEAQ (reference sequence). This CDR3 has 14 amino acids. Here the CDR3 reads CASSKHDRAYGHTF. DNA for the CDR3: TGTGCCAGCAGCAAGCACGACAGGGCCTATGGCCACACCTTC.

The rearrangement joins TRBV5-1 to TRBJ1-2; 9 bases map to TRBD1. V gave up 3 bases and J gave up 6 bases; unmatched junction bases: 6. CDR1 and CDR2 from the germline V gene are SGHRS and YFSETQ. The CDR3 has 14 residues. CDR3 DNA: TGCGCCAGCAGCTCAAACCGGGACAGGGATGGCTACACCTTC. It yields the protein CASSSNRDRDGYTF.

This clonotype has just a few counts. V gene TRBV29-1 combines with J gene TRBJ1-2; maybe TRBD1 (5 bases). Trimming took 5 bases from V and 8 from J, leaving 18 bases between them. This CDR3 is 13 amino acids long. CDR1 is SQVTM, CDR2 ANQGSEA, per germline. In DNA form, the CDR3 reads TGCAGCGTTTGGGGGTCGGGGAGAGGCGGCTACACCTTC. Protein: CSVWGSGRGGYTF. Full variable domain (rest looked up from reference TRBV29-1 and TRBJ1-2): SAVISQKPSRDICQRGTSLTIQCQVDSQVTMMFWYRQQPGQSLTLIATANQGSEATYESGFVIDKFPISRPNLTFSTLTVSNMSPEDSSIYLCSVWGSGRGGYTFGSGTRLTVV.